Listed here are 30 T cell receptor beta chains from one sample, sequenced in a study of multiple sclerosis patients with progressive multifocal leukoencephalopathy. Sample time point: before natalizumab initiation. The repertoire was sequenced with immunoSEQ multiplex PCR; TCRdb's copy has only in-frame clones and lacks some. The sample has 25,000 to 35,000 clones, more than 75% seen once. Sequencing was performed on PBMCs. These receptors were collected from a human donor with multiple sclerosis.

The chain couples TRBV18 to TRBJ1-3; D gene unclear. Trimming took off 1 base at V and 3 bases at J, with 19 bases between the two ends. The CDR3 sequence is 18 residues long. Per germline, CDR1 KGHSH and CDR2 LQKENI. The CDR3 DNA is TGTGCCAGCTCACCACGAATAGGGATGGTTATGCATGGAAACACCATATATTTT. Amino acid sequence: CASSPRIGMVMHGNTIYF.

The rearrangement uses TRBV28 and TRBJ1-5; TRBD1 is a possible D gene (5 bases). This CDR3 region has 12 residues. Germline-derived CDR1 and CDR2 are MDHEN and SYDVKM. Trimming removed 10 bases at V and 5 bases at J, with 12 bases between. Written as DNA, the CDR3 is TGTGCCACCTCGTGGGGCTATCAGCCCCAGCATTTT. Translated: CATSWGYQPQHF.

This chain uses TRBV5-1 with TRBJ2-3, with 13 bases that match TRBD2. This CDR3 comprises 16 residues. V gave up 4 bases and J gave up 1 base; unmatched junction bases: 3. Germline V gene sequence: CDR1 SGHRS, CDR2 YFSETQ. CDR3 region: CASSGTSGVGTDTQYF. CDR3 in DNA: TGCGCCAGCAGCGGGACTAGCGGGGTCGGCACAGATACGCAGTATTTT.

This rearrangement joins TRBV11-2 to TRBJ1-4; D gene unclear. Germline lookup yields CDR1 SGHAT and CDR2 FQNNGV. With 3 bases removed from V and 0 bases from J, the gap between germline ends came to 2 bases. CDR3 length: 13 residues. CDR3 protein: CASSLSTNEKLFF. The DNA for the CDR3 is TGTGCCAGCAGCTTGTCAACTAATGAAAAACTGTTTTTT. Filled out from reference TRBV11-2 and TRBJ1-4, the complete variable domain reads EAGVAQSPRYKIIEKRQSVAFWCNPISGHATLYWYQQILGQGPKLLIQFQNNGVVDDSQLPKDRFSAERLKGVDSTLKIQPAKLEDSAVYLCASSLSTNEKLFFGSGTQLSVL.

To note about this clone: Other DNA sequences of this sample code for an identical CDR3. The chain joins TRBV27 to TRBJ1-5; D not certain. Germline V gene data show CDR1 as MNHEY and CDR2 as SMNVEV (reference sequence). V gave up 3 bases and J gave up 0 bases, with 9 bases separating them. This CDR3 has 15 amino acids. DNA of the CDR3: TGTGCCAGCAGTTTCACGGCAAATAGCAATCAGCCCCAGCATTTT. Its translation is CASSFTANSNQPQHF.

This chain links TRBV11-2 with TRBJ1-1; D uncertain. Germline values: CDR1 SGHAT, CDR2 FQNNGV. The V and J ends lost 3 bases and 1 base respectively, with 0 bases between them. The CDR3 extends over 11 amino acids. CDR3 nucleotide sequence: TGTGCCAGCAGCTTGAACACTGAAGCTTTCTTT. Encoded protein: CASSLNTEAFF. Combining the CDR3 with reference TRBV11-2 and TRBJ1-1 gives the whole variable domain EAGVAQSPRYKIIEKRQSVAFWCNPISGHATLYWYQQILGQGPKLLIQFQNNGVVDDSQLPKDRFSAERLKGVDSTLKIQPAKLEDSAVYLCASSLNTEAFFGQGTRLTVV.

The rearrangement uses TRBV6-5 and TRBJ2-7, with a tentative D call TRBD1 (6 bases). This CDR3 has 14 residues. Germline lookup yields CDR1 MNHEY and CDR2 SVGAGI. The V gene lost 7 bases and the J gene lost 2 bases, with 15 bases spanning the gap. The CDR3: CASTPGQRPYEQYF. The CDR3 DNA sequence: TGTGCCAGCACCCCAGGACAGAGGCCCTACGAGCAGTACTTC.

The V call is TRBV9, the J call TRBJ2-3, with D maybe TRBD2 (6 bases). V was cut by 0 bases and J by 1 base, with 12 bases left in between. The CDR3 covers 16 residues. Germline-derived CDR1 and CDR2 are SGDLS and YYNGEE. CDR3 DNA: TGTGCCAGCAGCGTAGAAGGAGGGGTCGGCACAGATACGCAGTATTTT. Translating gives CASSVEGGVGTDTQYF.

The rearrangement uses TRBV28 and TRBJ1-1; 8 positions agree with TRBD1. Germline V lookup: CDR1 MDHEN, CDR2 SYDVKM. V trimming: 2 bases; J trimming: 2 bases; junction bases outside the gene matches: 4. The length of the CDR3 is 15 residues. The CDR3 bases are TGTGCCAGCAGTTTACAGGGGGCCATAAACACTGAAGCTTTCTTT. It translates to CASSLQGAINTEAFF. Together with reference TRBV28 and TRBJ1-1, the CDR3 gives the full variable domain: DVKVTQSSRYLVKRTGEKVFLECVQDMDHENMFWYRQDPGLGLRLIYFSYDVKMKEKGDIPEGYSVSREKKERFSLILESASTNQTSMYLCASSLQGAINTEAFFGQGTRLTVV.

J is TRBJ2-7 and V is TRBV2; TRBD2 matches 8 bases. V lost 8 bases, J lost 2 bases, and 20 bases stayed unmatched. The V gene's germline CDR1 is SNHLY and CDR2 FYNNEI. The CDR3 has 18 amino acids. As DNA, the CDR3 is TGTGCCAGCTACGGCCCCGGGCCTAGCGGGCCCTTAACCTACGAGCAGTACTTC. Encoded protein: CASYGPGPSGPLTYEQYF.

This chain uses TRBV29-1 with TRBJ1-2; D ambiguous. Between the trimmed V and J ends, which lost 2 bases and 6 bases, there was a span of 7 bases. Germline CDR1 SQVTM, CDR2 ANQGSEA. This CDR3 region has 11 residues. DNA for the CDR3: TGCAGCGTTGAACCCGGGGATGGCTACACCTTC. It specifies CSVEPGDGYTF.

V is TRBV18 and J is TRBJ1-2, with D tentatively TRBD1 (5 bases). V was cut by 3 bases and J by 8 bases, with 13 bases left in between. Germline V gene data show CDR1 as KGHSH and CDR2 as LQKENI. This CDR3 spans 13 amino acids. The CDR3 reads CASSPEGVGGYTF. CDR3 nucleotide sequence: TGTGCCAGCTCACCCGAAGGGGTTGGCGGCTACACCTTC.

This sequence joins TRBV7-2 and TRBJ2-1; tentatively, D is TRBD2 (5 bases). This CDR3 comprises 14 residues. The germline gives CDR1 SGHTA, CDR2 FQGNSA. V gave up 5 bases and J gave up 7 bases, with 15 bases separating them. The CDR3 bases are TGTGCCAGCAGCGTCTGGATCTGGGAGAATGAGCAGTTCTTC. It translates to CASSVWIWENEQFF.

This clone occurred once. The chain employs TRBV2 and TRBJ1-5; D might be TRBD1 (5 bases). Germline CDR1 is SNHLY and CDR2 is FYNNEI. Trimming left V 2 bases short and J 4 bases short, with 15 bases between. The CDR3 totals 16 residues. Written as DNA, the CDR3 is TGTGCCAGCAGTGAACAGGGAACCATCCCAAATCAGCCCCAGCATTTT. It yields the protein CASSEQGTIPNQPQHF. Variable domain in full (rest from reference TRBV2 and TRBJ1-5): EPEVTQTPSHQVTQMGQEVILRCVPISNHLYFYWYRQILGQKVEFLVSFYNNEISEKSEIFDDQFSVERPDGSNFTLKIRSTKLEDSAMYFCASSEQGTIPNQPQHFGDGTRLSIL.

The V gene is TRBV7-3, the J gene TRBJ1-1; D uncertain. Germline V gene data show CDR1 as SGHTA and CDR2 as FQGTGA. V was pared by 2 bases and J by 1 base, with 5 bases between. This CDR3 has 13 residues. This CDR3 is CASSLSANTEAFF. CDR3 nucleotide sequence: TGTGCCAGCAGCTTATCCGCGAACACTGAAGCTTTCTTT. Variable domain in full (rest from reference TRBV7-3 and TRBJ1-1): GAGVSQTPSNKVTEKGKYVELRCDPISGHTALYWYRQSLGQGPEFLIYFQGTGAADDSGLPNDRFFAVRPEGSVSTLKIQRTERGDSAVYLCASSLSANTEAFFGQGTRLTVV.

This chain uses TRBV7-6 with TRBJ2-7; D is unresolved. Germline values: CDR1 SGHVS, CDR2 FNYEAQ. The CDR3 has 12 amino acids. V lost 4 bases and J 4 bases, leaving 8 bases between the germline ends. For the CDR3, the DNA is TGTGCCAGCAGCTCCCGAACTTACGAGCAGTACTTC. Amino acids: CASSSRTYEQYF.

CDR3 in DNA: TGTGCCAGCTCACCAGGGGGACGGTCGAACACTGAAGCTTTCTTT. It yields the protein CASSPGGRSNTEAFF. The chain employs TRBV18 and TRBJ1-1; TRBD1 might be the D (5 bases). With 2 bases removed from V and 1 base from J, the gap between germline ends came to 11 bases. Germline V gene sequence: CDR1 KGHSH, CDR2 LQKENI. The CDR3 has 15 residues.

CDR3 region: CASSEKGPGGIYEQYF. The CDR3 region has the DNA TGCGCCAGCAGTGAGAAGGGGCCAGGGGGCATCTACGAGCAGTACTTC. This chain links TRBV10-1 with TRBJ2-7; 8 nucleotides align to TRBD1. V lost 2 bases to trimming and J lost 3 bases; unmatched junction nucleotides: 9. The germline gives CDR1 WNHNN, CDR2 SYGVQD (reference sequence). The CDR3 has 16 residues.

The rearrangement joins TRBV5-1 to TRBJ1-5; TRBD1 matches 7 bases. CDR1 is SGHRS, CDR2 YFSETQ, per germline. Trimming cost V 0 bases and J 4 bases; bases outside gene matches: 4. The CDR3 sequence is 15 residues long. CDR3 bases: TGCGCCAGCAGCTTGGGGGACAGCTTAAATCAGCCCCAGCATTTT. It codes for CASSLGDSLNQPQHF. Supplemented by reference TRBV5-1 and TRBJ1-5, the full variable domain reads KAGVTQTPRYLIKTRGQQVTLSCSPISGHRSVSWYQQTPGQGLQFLFEYFSETQRNKGNFPGRFSGRQFSNSRSEMNVSTLELGDSALYLCASSLGDSLNQPQHFGDGTRLSIL.

J is TRBJ1-2 and V is TRBV28; no definite D call. Trimming shortened V by 5 bases and J by 9 bases, and 19 bases separated the two germline ends. Germline-derived CDR1 and CDR2 are MDHEN and SYDVKM. The CDR3 runs 14 residues. This CDR3 reads CASSHRAGSNRYTF. The DNA for the CDR3 is TGTGCCAGCAGTCACCGGGCAGGATCTAATCGCTACACCTTC.

The CDR3 sequence is CPPGGQRRAGELFF. The CDR3 nucleotides read TGTCCTCCCGGAGGACAGCGGAGGGCCGGGGAGCTGTTTTTT. The chain uses TRBV10-3 and TRBJ2-2; the D gene could be TRBD1 or TRBD2 (6 bases each). Per the germline V gene, CDR1 is ENHRY and CDR2 is SYGVKD. The CDR3 length is 14 residues.

The V and J genes are TRBV7-2 and TRBJ1-2; tentative D call: TRBD1 (6 bases). Trimming pared 1 base from V and 6 bases from J, leaving 15 bases between. Germline CDR1 SGHTA, CDR2 FQGNSA. The CDR3 runs to 15 residues. The CDR3 coding sequence is TGTGCCAGCAGCTTAGAGGGCAGGGGATGGAATGGCTACACCTTC. It yields the protein CASSLEGRGWNGYTF.

J is TRBJ1-4 and V is TRBV5-1, with TRBD1 matching over 8 bases. The CDR3 consists of 16 residues. V lost 0 bases to trimming and J lost 4 bases; unmatched junction nucleotides: 5. CDR1 is SGHRS, CDR2 YFSETQ, per germline. The CDR3 sequence: CASSLGQGSSNEKLFF. The CDR3 nucleotides are TGCGCCAGCAGCTTGGGACAGGGGTCAAGTAATGAAAAACTGTTTTTT.

CDR3 nucleotides: TGTGCCAGCAGCTTAGCGGGGGGCACAGATACGCAGTATTTT. It codes for CASSLAGGTDTQYF. The genes are TRBV7-8 and TRBJ2-3; the D gene could be TRBD1 or TRBD2 (5 bases each). Germline CDR1 SGHVS, CDR2 FQNEAQ. This CDR3 has 14 amino acids. V lost 0 bases, J lost 1 base, and 5 bases lay in between.

The chain has TRBV5-1 and TRBJ1-2, with 8 bases aligning to TRBD1. The length of the CDR3 is 16 residues. Germline CDR1 and CDR2: SGHRS and YFSETQ. V lost 3 bases, J lost 1 base, and 8 bases stayed unmatched. The CDR3 is CASSSSGTGHNYGYTF. The CDR3 region has the DNA TGCGCCAGCAGCTCTTCCGGGACAGGCCATAACTATGGCTACACCTTC.

V is TRBV10-1 and J is TRBJ1-5, with 7 bases lining up with TRBD1. The germline CDR1 and CDR2 sequences are WNHNN and SYGVQD (reference sequence). The CDR3 runs to 14 residues. The V and J ends lost 6 bases and 9 bases, in that order; junction bases with no gene match: 11. The CDR3 is CASSSGTAGGPQHF. The CDR3 coding sequence is TGCGCCAGCAGCTCCGGGACAGCCGGGGGGCCCCAGCATTTT.

This chain links TRBV25-1 with TRBJ1-1, with D unresolved. In germline, CDR1 is MGHDK, CDR2 SYGVNS. The CDR3 length is 13 residues. V lost 6 bases and J lost 6, with 14 bases in between. CDR3 region: CASRVRGESEAFF. CDR3 coding DNA: TGTGCCAGCAGAGTACGAGGTGAGTCTGAAGCTTTCTTT.

This clone appeared a single time. The J gene is TRBJ1-1, the V gene TRBV29-1; D uncertain. Per germline, CDR1 SQVTM and CDR2 ANQGSEA. V gave up 4 bases and J gave up 2 bases, with 11 bases separating them. This CDR3 comprises 13 residues. The CDR3 coding sequence is TGCAGCGTTGTGGCGGAACTTAACACTGAAGCTTTCTTT. Translation: CSVVAELNTEAFF.

The rearrangement uses TRBV29-1 and TRBJ1-1, with D possibly matching TRBD1 (6 bases). The CDR3 contains 16 residues. Trimming cost V 4 bases and J 1 base, with 19 bases left between them. The V gene's germline CDR1 is SQVTM and CDR2 ANQGSEA. The CDR3 region is CSVAGGGRGPNTEAFF. CDR3 sequence (DNA): TGCAGCGTTGCCGGAGGGGGTAGGGGACCGAACACTGAAGCTTTCTTT.

This chain connects TRBV28 to TRBJ1-2; perhaps TRBD1 as D (5 bases). The CDR3 covers 13 residues. The V gene lost 5 bases and the J gene lost 10 bases, with 17 bases spanning the gap. The germline CDR1 and CDR2 sequences are MDHEN and SYDVKM. The CDR3 DNA reads as TGTGCCAGCAGTCCCCTCGGGCAGGGCGTCTACACCTTC. Its protein product is CASSPLGQGVYTF.